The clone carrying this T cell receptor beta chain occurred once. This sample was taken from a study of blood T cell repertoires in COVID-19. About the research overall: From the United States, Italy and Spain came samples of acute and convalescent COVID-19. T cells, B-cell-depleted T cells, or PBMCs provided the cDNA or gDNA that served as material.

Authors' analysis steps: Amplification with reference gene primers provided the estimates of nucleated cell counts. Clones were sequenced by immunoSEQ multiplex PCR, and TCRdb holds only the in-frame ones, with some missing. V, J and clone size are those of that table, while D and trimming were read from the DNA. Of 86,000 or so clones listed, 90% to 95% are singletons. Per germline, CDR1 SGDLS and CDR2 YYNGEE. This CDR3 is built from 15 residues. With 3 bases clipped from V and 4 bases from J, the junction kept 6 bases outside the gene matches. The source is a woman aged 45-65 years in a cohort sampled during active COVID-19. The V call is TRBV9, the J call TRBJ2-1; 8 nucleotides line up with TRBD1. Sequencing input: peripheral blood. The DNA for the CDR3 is TGTGCCAGCAGCGGAGGACAGGGAGTATACAATGAGCAGTTCTTC. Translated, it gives CASSGGQGVYNEQFF. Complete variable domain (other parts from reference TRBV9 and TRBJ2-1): DSGVTQTPKHLITATGQRVTLRCSPRSGDLSVYWYQQSLDQGLQFLIQYYNGEERAKGNILERFSAQQFPDLHSELNLSSLELGDSALYFCASSGGQGVYNEQFFGPGTRLTVL.